This T cell receptor beta chain was captured by sequencing in a study of OX40 agonist ivuxolimab in advanced cancers. Study-wide context: The eligibility criteria allowed prior anti-PD-1, anti-PD-L1 or anti-CTLA-4 therapy, and 30% to 40% had some. Whole-study findings and limits: The authors also found low normalized T-cell clonal expansion in some nonresponders. Partly responding patients at 0.1-3.0 mg/kg showed some of the smallest clonal expansion.

This clone is deemed medium-sized (0.01 to 0.1%). Its specificity is unknown. Trimming stripped 6 bases from V and 10 bases from J, with 22 bases between. The CDR3 extends over 15 amino acids. CDR1 LGHNT and CDR2 FRNRAP come from the germline V gene. Some clones are missing from TCRdb's copy, which holds only in-frame ones; the method was immunoSEQ multiplex PCR. Of around 41,000 clones listed, more than 75% are singletons. The source is an adult with an advanced solid tumor such as melanoma, head and neck, liver or kidney cancer. The sample here was CD4+ or CD8+ T cells sorted from blood, taken in a trial of the OX40 agonist ivuxolimab. The J gene is TRBJ2-1, the V gene TRBV12-5; D unclear. For the CDR3, the DNA is TGTGCTAGTGGCCCCAACCTGGCTGGTGTCTGGGAGCAGTTCTTC. It codes for CASGPNLAGVWEQFF.